One sample yielded the 2 T cell receptor beta chains listed below, sequenced in a study of synovial regulatory T cells in juvenile arthritis. General study findings and limits: Compared with other blood Treg cells, inflammation-associated Treg cells had reduced TCR diversity.

Which antigens these TCRs recognize remains unknown. TCRdb's copy holds only in-frame clones and misses some; the assay was immunoSEQ multiplex PCR. This sample's table has about 920 clones. The sequenced material came from Treg cells from blood. Subset meaning: HLA-DR+ inflammation-associated blood Treg cells. The receptors shown here come from a donor aged 2-30 years with juvenile idiopathic arthritis.

Its frequency marks this clone as medium-sized (0.01 to 0.1%). J is TRBJ2-7 and V is TRBV6-1. Germline CDR1 reads MNHNS; CDR2 reads SASEGT. The length of the CDR3 is 12 residues. The DNA sequence is not available. The CDR3 sequence is CASSRASYEQYF.

This clone ranks as medium-sized in terms of frequency. V gene TRBV5-1 combines with J gene TRBJ2-5; TCRdb designates TRBD2, a call that cannot be tested without DNA. Germline CDR1 reads SGHRS; CDR2 reads YFSETQ. This CDR3 is 16 amino acids long. Only the protein is on record. The CDR3 loop is CASSSWTSVRGETQYF.